This T cell receptor (beta chain) was recorded in a study of PD-1 and CTLA-4 blockade in melanoma. The CDR3 loop spans 15 amino acids. Germline V CDR1 and CDR2: SEHNR, FQNEAQ (reference sequence). The V and J ends lost 1 base and 5 bases, in that order; junction bases with no gene match: 7. Clones were read by immunoSEQ multiplex PCR, and TCRdb kept only the in-frame ones, dropping some. This table has under 13,000 clones, approximately 85% appearing once. Sample: CD8+ T cells from peripheral blood, taken from a patient given anti-PD-1 treatment. J is TRBJ1-2 and V is TRBV7-9; 7 nucleotides line up with TRBD1. This receptor was taken from a human donor with melanoma. For the CDR3, the DNA is TGTGCCAGCAGCTTAGAGTTGACAGGGTTTTATGGCTACACCTTC. Its translation: CASSLELTGFYGYTF.